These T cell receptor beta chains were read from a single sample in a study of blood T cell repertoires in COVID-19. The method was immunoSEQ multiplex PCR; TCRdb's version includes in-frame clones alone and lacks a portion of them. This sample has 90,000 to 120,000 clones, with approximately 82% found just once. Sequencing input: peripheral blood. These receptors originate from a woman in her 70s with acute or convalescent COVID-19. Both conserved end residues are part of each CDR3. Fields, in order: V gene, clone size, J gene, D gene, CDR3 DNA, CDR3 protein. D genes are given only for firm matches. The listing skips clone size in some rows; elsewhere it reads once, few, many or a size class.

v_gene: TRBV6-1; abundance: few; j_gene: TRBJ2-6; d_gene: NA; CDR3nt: TGTGCCAGCAGTGCCGTTGGACACCTCACGGGCTCTGGGGCCAACGTCCTGACTTTC; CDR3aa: CASSAVGHLTGSGANVLTF
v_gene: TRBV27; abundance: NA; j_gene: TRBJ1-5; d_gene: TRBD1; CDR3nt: TGTGCCAGCAGTTCACTGGGACAGGGGGCGCCCCAGCATTTT; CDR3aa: CASSSLGQGAPQHF
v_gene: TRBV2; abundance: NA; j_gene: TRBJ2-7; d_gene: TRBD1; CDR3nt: TGTGCCAGCAGTGCAATACGGACAGGGGCCGAGCAGTACTTC; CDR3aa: CASSAIRTGAEQYF
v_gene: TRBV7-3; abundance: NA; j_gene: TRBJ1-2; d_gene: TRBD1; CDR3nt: TGTGCCAGCAGCTTTGGGCCCGGGACAGGGAGTGGAGGCTACACCTTC; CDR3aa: CASSFGPGTGSGGYTF
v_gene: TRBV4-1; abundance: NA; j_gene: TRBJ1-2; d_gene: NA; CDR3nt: TGCGCCAGCAGCCAGGGAACAGGGACCAACTATGGCTACACCTTC; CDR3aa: CASSQGTGTNYGYTF
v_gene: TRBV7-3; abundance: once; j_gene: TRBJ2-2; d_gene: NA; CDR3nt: TGTGCCAGCAGCCGGGATCGACTCACCGGGGAGCTGTTTTTT; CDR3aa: CASSRDRLTGELFF
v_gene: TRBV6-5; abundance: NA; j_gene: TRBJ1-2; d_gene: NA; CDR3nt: TGTGCCAGCAGTAGCCGGGAGCAGCTCCTTAGGGGCTACACCTTC; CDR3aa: CASSSREQLLRGYTF
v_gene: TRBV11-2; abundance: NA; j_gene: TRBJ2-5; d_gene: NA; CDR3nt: TGTGCCAGCAGCCTGGGGGGGACAAATCAAGAGACCCAGTACTTC; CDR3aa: CASSLGGTNQETQYF
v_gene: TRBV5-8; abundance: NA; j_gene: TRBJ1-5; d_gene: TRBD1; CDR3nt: TGTGCCAGCAGCCAACAGGGGACCGTCGGCAATCAGCCCCAGCATTTT; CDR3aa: CASSQQGTVGNQPQHF
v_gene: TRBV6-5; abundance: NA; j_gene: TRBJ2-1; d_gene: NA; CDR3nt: TGTGCCAGCAGTTACTCAGTTTCTAGATCATACAATGAGCAGTTCTTC; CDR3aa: CASSYSVSRSYNEQFF
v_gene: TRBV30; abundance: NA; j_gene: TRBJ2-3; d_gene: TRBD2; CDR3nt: TGTGCCTGGAGTGTAGTTGCGGGAGGAGGAGATACGCAGTATTTT; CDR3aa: CAWSVVAGGGDTQYF
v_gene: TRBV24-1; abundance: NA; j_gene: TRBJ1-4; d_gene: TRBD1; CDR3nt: TGTGCCACCAGTGGGGGGAAAGGACAGGGTGGTGAAAAACTGTTTTTT; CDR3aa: CATSGGKGQGGEKLFF
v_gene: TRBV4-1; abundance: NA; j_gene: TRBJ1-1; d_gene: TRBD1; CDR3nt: TGCGCCAGCAGCCCGCAGGGGGATAACACTGAAGCTTTCTTT; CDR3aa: CASSPQGDNTEAFF
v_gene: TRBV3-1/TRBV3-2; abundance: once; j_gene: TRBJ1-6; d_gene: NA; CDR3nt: TGTGCCAGCAGCCAAGATTCCAGGTTATCCTATAATTCACCCCTCCACTTT; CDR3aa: CASSQDSRLSYNSPLHF